Listed here are 31 T cell receptor beta chains from one sample, sequenced in a study of blood T cell repertoires in COVID-19. The repertoire was sequenced with immunoSEQ multiplex PCR; TCRdb's copy has only in-frame clones and lacks some. The top ten hold approximately 6% of the sample, which has about 200,000 clones, roughly 75% seen once. Sequenced sample: peripheral blood. The receptor set was obtained from a woman in her seventies with acute or convalescent COVID-19.

This clone has only a few counts. The chain combines TRBV28 with TRBJ2-1; 12 bases map to TRBD2. The CDR3 loop spans 14 amino acids. After removal of 6 bases from V and 6 bases from J, the junction contained 3 bases not matched to a gene. The germline V gene encodes CDR1 MDHEN and CDR2 SYDVKM. CDR3 region: CASRLAGGPNEQFF. Written as DNA, the CDR3 is TGTGCCAGCAGGCTAGCGGGAGGGCCCAATGAGCAGTTCTTC. Full variable domain (remainder filled in from reference TRBV28 and TRBJ2-1): DVKVTQSSRYLVKRTGEKVFLECVQDMDHENMFWYRQDPGLGLRLIYFSYDVKMKEKGDIPEGYSVSREKKERFSLILESASTNQTSMYLCASRLAGGPNEQFFGPGTRLTVL.

This clone was seen ten or more times. The chain employs TRBV28 and TRBJ2-7; D is possibly TRBD1 (6 bases). The CDR3 runs to 13 residues. The germline V and J ends were trimmed by 1 base and 2 bases, with 6 bases remaining between them. Germline CDR1 MDHEN, CDR2 SYDVKM. The CDR3 DNA sequence: TGTGCCAGCAGTTTATCAGGGGCCTACGAGCAGTACTTC. It translates to CASSLSGAYEQYF.

This chain uses TRBV7-2 with TRBJ2-3, with no clear D. The CDR3 length is 14 residues. Looked up from germline, CDR1 is SGHTA and CDR2 is FQGNSA. Trimming took off 5 bases at V and 0 bases at J, with 9 bases between the two ends. The CDR3 spells CASSPEPSTDTQYF. The CDR3 DNA reads as TGTGCCAGCAGCCCGGAGCCTAGCACAGATACGCAGTATTTT.

The V and J genes are TRBV2 and TRBJ1-1; D ambiguous. The CDR3 has 14 amino acids. Trimming cost V 2 bases and J 1 base, with 8 bases left between them. Per the germline V gene, CDR1 is SNHLY and CDR2 is FYNNEI. CDR3: CASSELNRNTEAFF. CDR3 DNA: TGTGCCAGCAGTGAACTCAACAGGAACACTGAAGCTTTCTTT.

The rearrangement joins TRBV7-8 to TRBJ2-4, with TRBD2 matching over 13 bases. The CDR3 loop spans 16 amino acids. Germline CDR1 is SGHVS and CDR2 is FQNEAQ. Unmatched junction bases numbered 7, after V lost 3 bases and J lost 8 bases. DNA for the CDR3: TGTGCCAGCAGCTTGCAGACTAGCGGGAGGAGAGACATTCAGTACTTC. It is translated as CASSLQTSGRRDIQYF.

This clone was recorded only once. V is TRBV5-1 and J is TRBJ1-6; a possible D gene is TRBD1 (6 bases). This CDR3 has 13 residues. V was pared by 7 bases and J by 10 bases, with 15 bases between. CDR1 SGHRS and CDR2 YFSETQ come from the germline V gene. CDR3 residues: CASSRVGGSPLHF. CDR3 coding DNA: TGCGCCAGCTCCCGGGTTGGGGGCTCACCCCTCCACTTT. The full variable domain, its missing parts supplied by reference TRBV5-1 and TRBJ1-6, is KAGVTQTPRYLIKTRGQQVTLSCSPISGHRSVSWYQQTPGQGLQFLFEYFSETQRNKGNFPGRFSGRQFSNSRSEMNVSTLELGDSALYLCASSRVGGSPLHFGNGTRLTVT.

This chain joins TRBV27 and TRBJ2-7; 7 positions match TRBD1. Germline V gene sequence: CDR1 MNHEY, CDR2 SMNVEV (reference sequence). Trimming removed 2 bases from V and 3 bases from J; junction bases left unmatched: 13. This CDR3 has 17 amino acids. The CDR3 loop reads CASSLKGATGWVYEQYF. CDR3 DNA sequence: TGTGCCAGCAGTTTAAAGGGCGCGACAGGGTGGGTCTACGAGCAGTACTTC.

V and J are TRBV21-1 and TRBJ2-1; the D segment call TRBD1 is taken from the table without a DNA check. TRBV21-1 is reported as a pseudogene. The CDR3 covers 16 residues. CDR3 sequence (DNA): TGTGCCAGCAGCAAAGTTCCAGGACAGGGGGAAAATGAGCAGTTCTTC. It translates to CASSKVPGQGENEQFF.

V is TRBV2 and J is TRBJ2-2, with a weak D call TRBD2 (6 bases). Trimming removed 7 bases from V and 8 bases from J, with 11 bases in between. The CDR3 contains 12 residues. Germline CDR1 is SNHLY and CDR2 is FYNNEI. The CDR3 DNA reads TGTGCCAGCAATTTAGCGGAAGGGGAGCTGTTTTTT. Its translation is CASNLAEGELFF.

In this sample, this clone turned up a few times. This chain links TRBV19 with TRBJ1-2, with 8 positions matching TRBD1. This CDR3 is 14 amino acids long. CDR1 is LNHDA, CDR2 SQIVND, per germline (reference sequence). The V and J ends lost 8 bases and 7 bases, in that order; junction bases with no gene match: 12. In DNA form, the CDR3 reads TGTGCCAGTCGAAACACGAGGACAGGGAGTGGCTACACCTTC. Its translation: CASRNTRTGSGYTF.

The chain has TRBV6-5 and TRBJ2-1; TRBD2 agrees at 7 bases. J lost 4 bases, V lost 5 bases, and 8 bases had no gene match. The CDR3 covers 15 residues. Germline CDR1 MNHEY, CDR2 SVGAGI. The CDR3: CASSPGLEGYNEQFF. CDR3 in DNA: TGTGCCAGCAGTCCCGGACTAGAGGGGTACAATGAGCAGTTCTTC.

This clone was seen more than once but under ten times. The chain is built from TRBV11-2 and TRBJ2-1; no definite D call. The V end was cut by 1 base, the J end by 1 base, with 8 bases between. Germline V CDR1 and CDR2: SGHAT, FQNNGV. This CDR3 contains 15 residues. CDR3 nucleotides: TGTGCCAGCAGCTTAGCAGCGAATTCCTACAATGAGCAGTTCTTC. Residues: CASSLAANSYNEQFF. The full variable domain, completed using reference TRBV11-2 and TRBJ2-1, is EAGVAQSPRYKIIEKRQSVAFWCNPISGHATLYWYQQILGQGPKLLIQFQNNGVVDDSQLPKDRFSAERLKGVDSTLKIQPAKLEDSAVYLCASSLAANSYNEQFFGPGTRLTVL.

V gene TRBV24-1 combines with J gene TRBJ2-1; 10 nucleotides agree with TRBD2. V lost 4 bases and J lost 8; bases outside the gene matches: 10. The CDR3 is 16 amino acids. CDR1 is KGHDR and CDR2 is SFDVKD in the germline V gene. The CDR3 sequence is CATSEGTSGTGYEQFF. DNA of the CDR3: TGTGCCACCAGTGAGGGTACTAGCGGGACTGGCTATGAGCAGTTCTTC.

V is TRBV10-3 and J is TRBJ2-1, with 12 bases that match TRBD2. There are 15 residues in the CDR3. From germline, CDR1 is ENHRY and CDR2 SYGVKD. V lost 5 bases and J lost 4; bases outside the gene matches: 3. The CDR3 protein is CAISRLAGAYNEQFF. The CDR3 DNA reads as TGTGCCATCAGTCGACTAGCGGGAGCGTACAATGAGCAGTTCTTC.

The rearrangement links TRBV5-5 to TRBJ1-2; TRBD1 agrees at 9 bases. Germline V gene data show CDR1 as SGHKS and CDR2 as YYEKEE (reference sequence). V lost 7 bases, J lost 8 bases, and 15 bases stayed unmatched. This CDR3 is 15 amino acids long. DNA of the CDR3: TGTGCCAGCCGTACCCTGGACAGGGGAGAAAGCGGCTACACCTTC. It is translated as CASRTLDRGESGYTF.

The rearrangement uses TRBV19 and TRBJ1-1, with D possibly TRBD1 on 6 matching bases. Looked up from germline, CDR1 is LNHDA and CDR2 is SQIVND (reference sequence). The V and J ends lost 6 bases and 1 base respectively, with 12 bases between them. CDR3 length: 14 amino acids. In DNA, the CDR3 is TGTGCCAGTAGCCTCGGCAGGGGGAACACTGAAGCTTTCTTT. It translates to CASSLGRGNTEAFF. Supplemented by reference TRBV19 and TRBJ1-1, the full variable domain reads DGGITQSPKYLFRKEGQNVTLSCEQNLNHDAMYWYRQDPGQGLRLIYYSQIVNDFQKGDIAEGYSVSREKKESFPLTVTSAQKNPTAFYLCASSLGRGNTEAFFGQGTRLTVV.

This chain joins TRBV27 and TRBJ2-7; 10 bases fit TRBD2. V shed 8 bases and J 8 bases; nucleotides not matched to a gene: 6. The CDR3 runs to 12 residues. Germline V gene sequence: CDR1 MNHEY, CDR2 SMNVEV (reference sequence). The CDR3 bases are TGTGCCAGCGGACCGGGACTAGCGAAGCAGTACTTC. Protein product: CASGPGLAKQYF.

The rearrangement uses TRBV24-1 and TRBJ1-2, with TRBD1 matching 10 bases. V shed 7 bases, J shed 6 bases, and the junction held 4 bases outside the gene matches. The V gene's germline CDR1 is KGHDR and CDR2 SFDVKD. CDR3 length: 13 amino acids. This CDR3 is CATRDRGDDGYTF. The CDR3 nucleotides are TGTGCCACCAGGGACAGGGGGGACGATGGCTACACCTTC.

The gene calls are TRBV28 and TRBJ1-4, with TRBD1 identical over 8 bases. Looked up from germline, CDR1 is MDHEN and CDR2 is SYDVKM. The CDR3 length is 14 residues. V lost 3 bases to trimming and J lost 8 bases; unmatched junction nucleotides: 5. The CDR3 loop is CASSLDRVGEKLFF. The CDR3 DNA sequence: TGTGCCAGCAGTTTGGACAGGGTGGGGGAAAAACTGTTTTTT.

The chain joins TRBV28 to TRBJ1-1; D gene uncertain. CDR3 size: 13 residues. The germline V gene encodes CDR1 MDHEN and CDR2 SYDVKM. The V and J ends lost 3 bases and 1 base respectively, with 6 bases between them. The CDR3 bases are TGTGCCAGCAGTTTGGCGGAGAACACTGAAGCTTTCTTT. Protein product: CASSLAENTEAFF.

This clone appeared a few times. The V gene is TRBV19, the J gene TRBJ2-1, with 10 bases identical to TRBD2. The CDR3 extends over 15 amino acids. Germline V gene data show CDR1 as LNHDA and CDR2 as SQIVND (reference sequence). Germline trimming cut 4 bases from V and 4 bases from J; bases unmatched to any gene: 4. CDR3 loop: CASSTSGRRYNEQFF. DNA of the CDR3: TGTGCCAGTAGTACTAGCGGGAGAAGGTACAATGAGCAGTTCTTC. The whole variable domain, remainder taken from reference TRBV19 and TRBJ2-1, is DGGITQSPKYLFRKEGQNVTLSCEQNLNHDAMYWYRQDPGQGLRLIYYSQIVNDFQKGDIAEGYSVSREKKESFPLTVTSAQKNPTAFYLCASSTSGRRYNEQFFGPGTRLTVL.

The rearrangement links TRBV19 to TRBJ1-5, with 7 bases that match TRBD1. CDR3 size: 15 residues. V dropped 3 bases and J dropped 0; count of bases not matched to a gene: 2. Germline loops: CDR1 LNHDA, CDR2 SQIVND (reference sequence). The CDR3 reads CASSITGVSNQPQHF. Written as DNA, the CDR3 is TGTGCCAGTAGTATTACAGGGGTTAGCAATCAGCCCCAGCATTTT.

V usage is TRBV28 and J usage is TRBJ2-2; no firm D call. V lost 2 bases and J 8 bases, leaving 15 bases between the germline ends. CDR3 size: 15 residues. Germline V CDR1 and CDR2: MDHEN, SYDVKM. The CDR3 protein is CASSLDSLEWGELFF. The CDR3 DNA follows: TGTGCCAGCAGTTTAGACTCGCTTGAGTGGGGGGAGCTGTTTTTT. The whole variable domain, filled in from reference TRBV28 and TRBJ2-2, reads DVKVTQSSRYLVKRTGEKVFLECVQDMDHENMFWYRQDPGLGLRLIYFSYDVKMKEKGDIPEGYSVSREKKERFSLILESASTNQTSMYLCASSLDSLEWGELFFGEGSRLTVL.

This chain uses TRBV24-1 with TRBJ1-1; 11 nucleotides match TRBD1. Germline-derived CDR1 and CDR2 are KGHDR and SFDVKD. CDR3 size: 15 residues. Trimming removed 9 bases from V and 3 bases from J; junction bases left unmatched: 8. The CDR3 region has the DNA TGTGCCACCGACGGACAGGGGGCGTTTGACACTGAAGCTTTCTTT. Amino acid sequence: CATDGQGAFDTEAFF.

CDR3 bases: TGTGCCAGCAGAGGACAGGCCTGGAACACTGAAGCTTTCTTT. Translating gives CASRGQAWNTEAFF. The chain carries TRBV27 and TRBJ1-1, with 7 bases aligning to TRBD1. CDR1 is MNHEY, CDR2 SMNVEV, per germline (reference sequence). This CDR3 is 14 amino acids long. V shed 6 bases, J shed 1 base, and the junction held 5 bases outside the gene matches.

This clone was detected only a few times. The rearrangement uses TRBV15 and TRBJ1-3; the match to TRBD1 covers 7 bases. V trimming: 5 bases; J trimming: 0 bases; junction bases outside the gene matches: 7. Germline values: CDR1 LNHNV, CDR2 YYDKDF (reference sequence). The length of the CDR3 is 16 residues. CDR3 sequence reads: CATSRRQGPSGNTIYF. The CDR3 region has the DNA TGTGCCACCAGCCGAAGACAGGGCCCCTCTGGAAACACCATATATTTT.

The CDR3 DNA reads TGTGCCAGCTCACCACAACAGACAGGGGGCGTGAACACTGAAGCTTTCTTT. Its translation: CASSPQQTGGVNTEAFF. The rearrangement joins TRBV18 to TRBJ1-1; 10 bases align to TRBD1. This CDR3 spans 17 amino acids. V lost 1 base to trimming and J lost 0 bases; unmatched junction nucleotides: 5. In germline, CDR1 is KGHSH, CDR2 LQKENI. Full variable domain (rest looked up from reference TRBV18 and TRBJ1-1): NAGVMQNPRHLVRRRGQEARLRCSPMKGHSHVYWYRQLPEEGLKFMVYLQKENIIDESGMPKERFSAEFPKEGPSILRIQQVVRGDSAAYFCASSPQQTGGVNTEAFFGQGTRLTVV.

The V call is TRBV3-1 (or the pseudogene TRBV3-2), the J call TRBJ1-6; no definite D call. V lost 2 bases, J lost 14 bases, and 10 bases lay in between. The CDR3 totals 12 residues. Germline V CDR1 and CDR2: LGHDT, YNNKEL (reference sequence). The CDR3, as DNA: TGTGCCAGCAGCCAAACAAACGGGGCCCTCCACTTT. This translates into CASSQTNGALHF.

Concerning this clone itself: The same CDR3 can be traced to other DNA sequences in this sample. J is TRBJ1-5 and V is TRBV5-1; D might be TRBD1 (6 bases). The CDR3 sequence is 15 residues long. Germline CDR1 SGHRS, CDR2 YFSETQ. Between the trimmed V and J ends, which lost 0 bases and 0 bases, there was a span of 7 bases. CDR3 sequence reads: CASSLEGGSNQPQHF. The CDR3 region has the DNA TGCGCCAGCAGCTTGGAAGGGGGTAGCAATCAGCCCCAGCATTTT.

In nucleotides, the CDR3 is TGTGCCAGCAGCCCCGGGACAGGAAATCAGCCCCAGCATTTT. It specifies CASSPGTGNQPQHF. The chain recombines TRBV3-1 (or the pseudogene TRBV3-2) with TRBJ1-5; TRBD1 matches 8 bases. This CDR3 spans 14 amino acids. V was pared by 4 bases and J by 4 bases, with 3 bases of the junction left unmatched. CDR1 is LGHDT and CDR2 is YNNKEL in the germline V gene (reference sequence).

This chain joins TRBV30 and TRBJ2-3; D might be TRBD2 (6 bases). The V end was cut by 4 bases, the J end by 2 bases, with 16 bases between. The CDR3 totals 15 residues. The germline V gene encodes CDR1 GTSNPN and CDR2 SVGIG (reference sequence). The CDR3 is CAWTQGGYITDTQYF. CDR3 bases: TGTGCCTGGACCCAGGGAGGCTACATCACAGATACGCAGTATTTT.